Here is one TCR beta chain with its context. This table comes from immunoSEQ multiplex PCR, and its TCRdb copy is limited to in-frame clones, with some not included. The table shows roughly 850,000 clones, with 95% to 97% occurring only once. These data are taken from a study of shared clonotypes between healthy human individuals. About the research overall: Two female and a few male donors aged 18 to 49 were enrolled.

The naive CD8 population came from CD45RO-negative cells selected for CCR7, without terminally differentiated effector memory CD45RA+ cells. What was sequenced was naive CD8+ T cells sorted from blood. The TCR was taken from a man aged 25 to 45 in good health.

The CDR3 bases are TGTGCCATCAGTGAGGAGGGGTTTAGCGAGCAGTACTTC. This translates into CAISEEGFSEQYF. This chain uses TRBV10-3 with TRBJ2-7; either TRBD1 or TRBD2 may supply D (5 bases each). Germline V gives CDR1 ENHRY, CDR2 SYGVKD. The CDR3 spans 13 residues. V was cut by 2 bases and J by 6 bases, with 11 bases left in between.